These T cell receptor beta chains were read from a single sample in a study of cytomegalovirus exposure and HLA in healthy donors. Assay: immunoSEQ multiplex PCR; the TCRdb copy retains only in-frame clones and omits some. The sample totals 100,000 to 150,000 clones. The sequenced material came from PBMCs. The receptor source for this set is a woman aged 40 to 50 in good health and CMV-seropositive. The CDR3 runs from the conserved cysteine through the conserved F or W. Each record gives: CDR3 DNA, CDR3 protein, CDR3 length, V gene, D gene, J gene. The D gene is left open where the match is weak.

CDR3nt: TGTGCCACCAGCAGCACCGGGACAACCCCTAACTATGGCTACACCTTC; CDR3aa: CATSSTGTTPNYGYTF; len: 16; v_gene: TRBV15; d_gene: NA; j_gene: TRBJ1-2
CDR3nt: TGTGCCAGCAGTTTATTGAGACAGGGGGCGGGCGAGCAGTACTTC; CDR3aa: CASSLLRQGAGEQYF; len: 15; v_gene: TRBV28; d_gene: TRBD1; j_gene: TRBJ2-7
CDR3nt: TGTGCCAGCAGTTTATTTCCATCACGGGAGACCCAGTACTTC; CDR3aa: CASSLFPSRETQYF; len: 14; v_gene: TRBV27; d_gene: NA; j_gene: TRBJ2-5
CDR3nt: TGTGCCAGCAGTTTGATAAGCGGGAGCACAGATACGCAGTATTTT; CDR3aa: CASSLISGSTDTQYF; len: 15; v_gene: TRBV28; d_gene: NA; j_gene: TRBJ2-3
CDR3nt: TGCGCCAGCAGCTCACACCCGGGACAGGGGTCGGAGACCCAGTACTTC; CDR3aa: CASSSHPGQGSETQYF; len: 16; v_gene: TRBV5-1; d_gene: TRBD1; j_gene: TRBJ2-5
CDR3nt: TGCGCCAGCAGTCGGCGGGGCACGGCGGATCAGCCCCAGCATTTT; CDR3aa: CASSRRGTADQPQHF; len: 15; v_gene: TRBV23-1; d_gene: NA; j_gene: TRBJ1-5
CDR3nt: TGTGCCAGTAGTTCGAGGACAGGGGAGGTGGATACGCAGTATTTT; CDR3aa: CASSSRTGEVDTQYF; len: 15; v_gene: TRBV19; d_gene: TRBD1; j_gene: TRBJ2-3
CDR3nt: TGTGCCAGCACCGAATCCAGTGGAAACACCATATATTTT; CDR3aa: CASTESSGNTIYF; len: 13; v_gene: TRBV28; d_gene: NA; j_gene: TRBJ1-3
CDR3nt: TGCGCCAGCAGCTTGGGGAGAGCGGGCTACACCTTC; CDR3aa: CASSLGRAGYTF; len: 12; v_gene: TRBV5-1; d_gene: NA; j_gene: TRBJ1-2
CDR3nt: TGTGCCAGCAGCTTATATGGCCTAGCAGACTACGAGCAGTACTTC; CDR3aa: CASSLYGLADYEQYF; len: 15; v_gene: TRBV7-2; d_gene: NA; j_gene: TRBJ2-7
CDR3nt: TGCGCCAGCAGCCAAGATATGCGGGGGGGAGAGACCCAGTACTTC; CDR3aa: CASSQDMRGGETQYF; len: 15; v_gene: TRBV4-3; d_gene: TRBD2; j_gene: TRBJ2-5
CDR3nt: TGTGCCAGCAGTTTCCCCGAGGGGGTTACCTATGGCTACACCTTC; CDR3aa: CASSFPEGVTYGYTF; len: 15; v_gene: TRBV28; d_gene: NA; j_gene: TRBJ1-2
CDR3nt: TGTGCCATCAGTTCGACACCATACGAGCAGTACTTC; CDR3aa: CAISSTPYEQYF; len: 12; v_gene: TRBV10-3; d_gene: NA; j_gene: TRBJ2-7
CDR3nt: TGTGCCAGCAGCTCATTGGACAGGGGGGGGTACGAGCAGTACTTC; CDR3aa: CASSSLDRGGYEQYF; len: 15; v_gene: TRBV7-9; d_gene: TRBD1; j_gene: TRBJ2-7
CDR3nt: TGTGCCAGTAGTGCCGGGGGGGGTCAGCCCCAGCATTTT; CDR3aa: CASSAGGGQPQHF; len: 13; v_gene: TRBV19; d_gene: NA; j_gene: TRBJ1-5
CDR3nt: TGTGCCAGTAGTATAGTTAGACAGGGCAATCAGCCCCAGCATTTT; CDR3aa: CASSIVRQGNQPQHF; len: 15; v_gene: TRBV19; d_gene: NA; j_gene: TRBJ1-5
CDR3nt: TGCGCCAGCAGCGGGAGCGGGGGCGACACCGGGGAGCTGTTTTTT; CDR3aa: CASSGSGGDTGELFF; len: 15; v_gene: TRBV5-1; d_gene: TRBD2; j_gene: TRBJ2-2
CDR3nt: TGTGCCATCATGAAGGAGGTGGACTACGAGCAGTACTTC; CDR3aa: CAIMKEVDYEQYF; len: 13; v_gene: TRBV10-3; d_gene: NA; j_gene: TRBJ2-7
CDR3nt: TGTGCCAGCAGCTTGGGGCTAGCGAGAGGGTCCTACGAGCAGTACTTC; CDR3aa: CASSLGLARGSYEQYF; len: 16; v_gene: TRBV5-4; d_gene: NA; j_gene: TRBJ2-7
CDR3nt: TGTGCCAGCAGTAGGTGGGACAGAATCTACACTGAAGCTTTCTTT; CDR3aa: CASSRWDRIYTEAFF; len: 15; v_gene: TRBV27; d_gene: TRBD1; j_gene: TRBJ1-1
CDR3nt: TGCAGCGTTAGACAGTCGAACACCGGGGAGCTGTTTTTT; CDR3aa: CSVRQSNTGELFF; len: 13; v_gene: TRBV29-1; d_gene: NA; j_gene: TRBJ2-2
CDR3nt: TGTGCCAGCAGCCAAGACAGGTCCAGCGTAAGCATTCAGTACTTC; CDR3aa: CASSQDRSSVSIQYF; len: 15; v_gene: TRBV13; d_gene: NA; j_gene: TRBJ2-4
CDR3nt: TGTGCCAGCAGTGACTCGGACAGGGGGGAGCTGTTTTTT; CDR3aa: CASSDSDRGELFF; len: 13; v_gene: TRBV6-4; d_gene: TRBD1; j_gene: TRBJ2-2
CDR3nt: TGTGCCAGCAGCCAAGATTTTACGGGTCCCCTTGGCTACACCTTC; CDR3aa: CASSQDFTGPLGYTF; len: 15; v_gene: TRBV4-2; d_gene: NA; j_gene: TRBJ1-2
CDR3nt: TGTGCCAGTAGCCCGAATTACAGGGGCCCAGGCTCCTATAATTCACCCCTCCACTTT; CDR3aa: CASSPNYRGPGSYNSPLHF; len: 19; v_gene: TRBV19; d_gene: TRBD1; j_gene: TRBJ1-6
CDR3nt: TGTGCCAGCAGTTACGGGGGGGTAGACTATGGCTACACCTTC; CDR3aa: CASSYGGVDYGYTF; len: 14; v_gene: TRBV6-6; d_gene: NA; j_gene: TRBJ1-2
CDR3nt: TGTGCCAGCAGTGAATCCGGGACTAGCGGCTACGAGCAGTACTTC; CDR3aa: CASSESGTSGYEQYF; len: 15; v_gene: TRBV6-1; d_gene: TRBD2; j_gene: TRBJ2-7
CDR3nt: TGTGCCAGCAGCTTGCGGACAGGGGGGTCCGGGGAGCTGTTTTTT; CDR3aa: CASSLRTGGSGELFF; len: 15; v_gene: TRBV5-6; d_gene: TRBD1; j_gene: TRBJ2-2
CDR3nt: TGTGCCAGCAGCCCAGGACAGGGGGCCTACGAGCAGTACTTC; CDR3aa: CASSPGQGAYEQYF; len: 14; v_gene: TRBV13; d_gene: TRBD1; j_gene: TRBJ2-7
CDR3nt: TGTGCCAGCAGCTTAGAGGGGGCGAATAGCAATCAGCCCCAGCATTTT; CDR3aa: CASSLEGANSNQPQHF; len: 16; v_gene: TRBV11-2; d_gene: NA; j_gene: TRBJ1-5
CDR3nt: TGTGCCAGCAGCCTACTAGCGGGAGGGGGAGATGAGCAGTTCTTC; CDR3aa: CASSLLAGGGDEQFF; len: 15; v_gene: TRBV5-4; d_gene: TRBD2; j_gene: TRBJ2-1
CDR3nt: TGTGCCACCAGCAGCCTCGGACTAGCGGGATCTGAGCAGTTCTTC; CDR3aa: CATSSLGLAGSEQFF; len: 15; v_gene: TRBV15; d_gene: TRBD2; j_gene: TRBJ2-1
CDR3nt: TGTGCCATCAGTGAAGGAGCCTACGAGCAGTACTTC; CDR3aa: CAISEGAYEQYF; len: 12; v_gene: TRBV10-3; d_gene: NA; j_gene: TRBJ2-7
CDR3nt: TGTGCCAGCAGTTCCCCGGGACTAGCCGAAAACTACAATGAGCAGTTCTTC; CDR3aa: CASSSPGLAENYNEQFF; len: 17; v_gene: TRBV28; d_gene: TRBD2; j_gene: TRBJ2-1
CDR3nt: TGTGCCATCAGTGAGTCGCTAGCGGTGTCAACCTACGAGCAGTACTTC; CDR3aa: CAISESLAVSTYEQYF; len: 16; v_gene: TRBV10-3; d_gene: TRBD2; j_gene: TRBJ2-7
CDR3nt: TGCGCCAGCAGCCAAGGGCAGGGCCCGCTCTATGGCTACACCTTC; CDR3aa: CASSQGQGPLYGYTF; len: 15; v_gene: TRBV4-3; d_gene: NA; j_gene: TRBJ1-2
CDR3nt: TGCAGCGCCGGACTTTTCAATGAGCAGTTCTTC; CDR3aa: CSAGLFNEQFF; len: 11; v_gene: TRBV29-1; d_gene: NA; j_gene: TRBJ2-1
CDR3nt: TGTGCCAGCAGCGTAGGGGGAGCGGGAGCCTACAATGAGCAGTTCTTC; CDR3aa: CASSVGGAGAYNEQFF; len: 16; v_gene: TRBV9; d_gene: TRBD2; j_gene: TRBJ2-1
CDR3nt: TGTGCCAGCAGCCGTTCGGGACTAGCGCCAACCGGGGAGCTGTTTTTT; CDR3aa: CASSRSGLAPTGELFF; len: 16; v_gene: TRBV7-7; d_gene: TRBD2; j_gene: TRBJ2-2
CDR3nt: TGTGCCTGGAGTGTACGAGGACAGTGGACAGATACGCAGTATTTT; CDR3aa: CAWSVRGQWTDTQYF; len: 15; v_gene: TRBV30; d_gene: NA; j_gene: TRBJ2-3
CDR3nt: TGCAGCGTTGCTCTAGCGGGGCACAATGAGCAGTTCTTC; CDR3aa: CSVALAGHNEQFF; len: 13; v_gene: TRBV29-1; d_gene: TRBD2; j_gene: TRBJ2-1
CDR3nt: TGTGCCAGCTCACCACCGAAACCGGGAAACGAGCAGTACTTC; CDR3aa: CASSPPKPGNEQYF; len: 14; v_gene: TRBV18; d_gene: NA; j_gene: TRBJ2-7
CDR3nt: TGCGCCAGCAGCGCCAGGGTGTCTGGGGCCAACGTCCTGACTTTC; CDR3aa: CASSARVSGANVLTF; len: 15; v_gene: TRBV4-3; d_gene: NA; j_gene: TRBJ2-6
CDR3nt: TGTGCCTGGATGAAAGGGACAGGACTGGAGACTGAAGCTTTCTTT; CDR3aa: CAWMKGTGLETEAFF; len: 15; v_gene: TRBV30; d_gene: TRBD1; j_gene: TRBJ1-1
CDR3nt: TGTGCCAGCAGCTTAGCCCTAGCGGGAGCGTCCGAGCAGTACTTC; CDR3aa: CASSLALAGASEQYF; len: 15; v_gene: TRBV7-2; d_gene: TRBD2; j_gene: TRBJ2-7
CDR3nt: TGCGCCAGCAGCGAGTATAGAAGCTCCTACGAGCAGTACTTC; CDR3aa: CASSEYRSSYEQYF; len: 14; v_gene: TRBV5-1; d_gene: NA; j_gene: TRBJ2-7
CDR3nt: TGTGCCAGCAGTCACGAGGAGGTCGGGGGGCCCGAAAAACTGTTTTTT; CDR3aa: CASSHEEVGGPEKLFF; len: 16; v_gene: TRBV2; d_gene: NA; j_gene: TRBJ1-4
CDR3nt: TGTGCCAGCAGTAGACAGGGGATCCAGCCCCAGCATTTT; CDR3aa: CASSRQGIQPQHF; len: 13; v_gene: TRBV6-5; d_gene: TRBD1; j_gene: TRBJ1-5
CDR3nt: TGTGCCAGCAGCTCTAGCGGTTCCTCTGGGGCCAACGTCCTGACTTTC; CDR3aa: CASSSSGSSGANVLTF; len: 16; v_gene: TRBV7-3; d_gene: TRBD2; j_gene: TRBJ2-6
CDR3nt: TGTGCCAGCAGCTTAGGCAAAACCTCTGGGGCCAACGTCCTGACTTTC; CDR3aa: CASSLGKTSGANVLTF; len: 16; v_gene: TRBV7-3; d_gene: NA; j_gene: TRBJ2-6
CDR3nt: TGTGCCAGCAGCGCGCGGGGGACCGCCTACAATGAGCAGTTCTTC; CDR3aa: CASSARGTAYNEQFF; len: 15; v_gene: TRBV9; d_gene: TRBD2; j_gene: TRBJ2-1
CDR3nt: TGCAGCGTTGAAAGACTTAACACCGGGGAGCTGTTTTTT; CDR3aa: CSVERLNTGELFF; len: 13; v_gene: TRBV29-1; d_gene: NA; j_gene: TRBJ2-2
CDR3nt: TGTGCCAGCAGTTTATCTCCCGGAGTTGAGCAGTTCTTC; CDR3aa: CASSLSPGVEQFF; len: 13; v_gene: TRBV27; d_gene: NA; j_gene: TRBJ2-1
CDR3nt: TGTGCCAGCAGCGCTTCCATGGGCGCGTACGGAAACACCATATATTTT; CDR3aa: CASSASMGAYGNTIYF; len: 16; v_gene: TRBV7-2; d_gene: NA; j_gene: TRBJ1-3
CDR3nt: TGTGCCAGCAGTGCAGGGAACGGAGAGACCCAGTACTTC; CDR3aa: CASSAGNGETQYF; len: 13; v_gene: TRBV2; d_gene: NA; j_gene: TRBJ2-5